This TCR beta chain is drawn from a study of blood T cell repertoires in COVID-19. Profiled with immunoSEQ multiplex PCR; TCRdb holds only in-frame clones, not every one. The table shows some 260,000 clones, with approximately 79% occurring only once. This clone has just one count. The CDR3 loop spans 14 amino acids. The germline CDR1 and CDR2 sequences are LNHNV and YYDKDF (reference sequence). V was pared by 5 bases and J by 9 bases, with 10 bases of the junction left unmatched. The sample consisted of peripheral blood. The TCR originated in a woman older than 75 with active or convalescent COVID-19. The gene calls are TRBV15 and TRBJ1-5; TRBD1 matches at 7 bases. The CDR3 loop reads CATSQYDRVSPQHF. Here the CDR3 DNA reads TGTGCCACCAGCCAATACGACAGGGTCTCGCCCCAGCATTTT. The complete variable domain, with remaining parts taken from reference TRBV15 and TRBJ1-5, reads DAMVIQNPRYQVTQFGKPVTLSCSQTLNHNVMYWYQQKSSQAPKLLFHYYDKDFNNEADTPDNFQSRRPNTSFCFLDIRSPGLGDTAMYLCATSQYDRVSPQHFGDGTRLSIL.